The 26 T cell receptor beta chains below were found in one sample sequenced in a study of cytomegalovirus exposure and HLA in healthy donors. Measured with immunoSEQ multiplex PCR; TCRdb has only the in-frame clones, and not every one. The data contain 190,000 or so clones, 80% to 90% of them singletons. The sequenced material came from PBMCs. Source of these receptors: a woman younger than 45 in good health and CMV-seropositive.

The rearrangement links TRBV29-1 to TRBJ1-1; 10 bases match TRBD1. Germline CDR1 SQVTM, CDR2 ANQGSEA. The trim removed 4 bases at V and 4 bases at J, leaving 9 bases unmatched. The CDR3 covers 15 residues. CDR3 residues: CSVARDRGASTEAFF. Written as DNA, the CDR3 is TGCAGCGTTGCCCGGGACAGGGGTGCAAGCACTGAAGCTTTCTTT.

This chain joins TRBV7-2 and TRBJ2-1; no reliable D call. Trimming pared 4 bases from V and 0 bases from J, leaving 10 bases between. The germline CDR1 and CDR2 sequences are SGHTA and FQGNSA. This CDR3 comprises 15 residues. CDR3 nucleotide sequence: TGTGCCAGCAGCTCCCGGAGAGTCTCCTACAATGAGCAGTTCTTC. Encoded protein: CASSSRRVSYNEQFF.

This clone was recorded a few times. CDR3 in DNA: TGTGCCAGTAGCCTGATAAATGAGGGGGCGCACACTGAAGCTTTCTTT. Residues: CASSLINEGAHTEAFF. The gene calls are TRBV19 and TRBJ1-1; 7 bases are a match to TRBD1. The CDR3 runs to 16 residues. Trimming cost V 6 bases and J 3 bases; bases outside gene matches: 13. Germline assignment: CDR1 LNHDA and CDR2 SQIVND (reference sequence).

V and J are TRBV11-3 and TRBJ2-7; the match to TRBD1 covers 9 bases. Germline lookup yields CDR1 SGHNT and CDR2 YENEEA. CDR3 length: 15 amino acids. V lost 6 bases to trimming and J lost 6 bases; unmatched junction nucleotides: 12. The CDR3 loop reads CASSTGQGRWSEQYF. The DNA of the CDR3 is TGTGCCAGCAGTACCGGACAGGGGAGGTGGTCCGAGCAGTACTTC.

The V call is TRBV28, the J call TRBJ2-4; 9 nucleotides match TRBD2. CDR3 length: 14 residues. J gave up 7 bases and V 3 bases, and 4 bases lay outside the gene matches. CDR1 MDHEN and CDR2 SYDVKM come from the germline V gene. CDR3 protein: CASSLAGGPNIQYF. CDR3 bases: TGTGCCAGCAGTTTGGCGGGAGGGCCGAACATTCAGTACTTC.

J is TRBJ2-5 and V is TRBV5-1; D unresolved. The CDR3 is 15 amino acids. The V gene lost 1 base and the J gene lost 5 bases, with 15 bases spanning the gap. Germline CDR1 and CDR2: SGHRS and YFSETQ. The CDR3 bases are TGCGCCAGCAGCTTGAATGGGCCATCTGGGGAGACCCAGTACTTC. This sequence encodes CASSLNGPSGETQYF.

The V gene is TRBV30, the J gene TRBJ2-1; 9 bases align to TRBD2. This CDR3 region has 15 residues. V dropped 7 bases and J dropped 0; count of bases not matched to a gene: 7. CDR1 GTSNPN and CDR2 SVGIG come from the germline V gene (reference sequence). The CDR3 sequence is CALALSGSSYNEQFF. As DNA, the CDR3 is TGTGCCTTAGCCCTTAGCGGGAGCTCCTACAATGAGCAGTTCTTC.

V usage is TRBV4-2 and J usage is TRBJ2-1; 7 bases fit TRBD2. The CDR3 is 18 amino acids. In germline, CDR1 is LGHNA, CDR2 YNFKEQ. V lost 0 bases and J lost 6; bases outside the gene matches: 14. Here the CDR3 reads CASSQDLVGLAETNEQFF. The CDR3, as DNA: TGTGCCAGCAGCCAAGATTTAGTAGGGCTAGCGGAGACCAATGAGCAGTTCTTC.

The rearrangement uses TRBV19 and TRBJ1-5; 7 nucleotides match TRBD1. The germline V gene encodes CDR1 LNHDA and CDR2 SQIVND (reference sequence). V dropped 8 bases and J dropped 5; count of bases not matched to a gene: 9. The length of the CDR3 is 14 residues. The CDR3 sequence: CASGDGRGYQPQHF. CDR3 coding DNA: TGTGCCAGTGGAGATGGCAGGGGGTATCAGCCCCAGCATTTT.

The rearrangement links TRBV7-9 to TRBJ1-4; a possible D gene is TRBD1 (6 bases). V shed 5 bases and J shed 0 bases, with 10 bases lying between them. The CDR3 totals 15 residues. Germline V gene lookup returns CDR1 SEHNR and CDR2 FQNEAQ (reference sequence). The CDR3 spells CASSATGSTNEKLFF. In nucleotides, the CDR3 is TGTGCCAGCAGCGCCACAGGGTCAACTAATGAAAAACTGTTTTTT.

In this sample, this clone turned up a few times. The rearrangement links TRBV28 to TRBJ1-2; D is ambiguous. Germline values: CDR1 MDHEN, CDR2 SYDVKM. The CDR3 spans 12 residues. V lost 5 bases and J lost 7, with 11 bases in between. The CDR3 bases are TGTGCCAGCAGTCCGAACAGATTTGGCTACACCTTC. As protein: CASSPNRFGYTF.

V is TRBV25-1 and J is TRBJ2-7; 10 positions agree with TRBD2. Germline V gives CDR1 MGHDK, CDR2 SYGVNS. Trimming removed 6 bases from V and 4 bases from J; junction bases left unmatched: 12. The CDR3 is 16 amino acids. This chain's CDR3 is CASSPGGLAGVYEQYF. Here the CDR3 DNA reads TGTGCCAGCAGCCCAGGGGGGCTAGCGGGAGTTTACGAGCAGTACTTC.

The chain is built from TRBV5-1 and TRBJ1-4; 7 bases line up with TRBD1. Germline V CDR1 and CDR2: SGHRS, YFSETQ. This CDR3 comprises 18 residues. V shed 0 bases and J 8 bases; nucleotides not matched to a gene: 16. DNA of the CDR3: TGCGCCAGCAGCTTGGCGGGACAGCCAGGGACCATGGGAGAAAAACTGTTTTTT. Translating gives CASSLAGQPGTMGEKLFF.

This clone was observed a single time. The chain employs TRBV6-5 and TRBJ1-1, with a tentative D call TRBD1 (5 bases). The CDR3 is 15 amino acids. Trimming shortened V by 5 bases and J by 2 bases, and 15 bases separated the two germline ends. From germline, CDR1 is MNHEY and CDR2 SVGAGI. The CDR3 DNA is TGTGCCAGCAGTACAGGCACAAAGATTAACACTGAAGCTTTCTTT. This codes for CASSTGTKINTEAFF.

This clone was counted a few times. The chain is built from TRBV2 and TRBJ2-1; D uncertain. The V end was cut by 5 bases, the J end by 4 bases, with 12 bases between. The CDR3 covers 14 residues. Germline V CDR1 and CDR2: SNHLY, FYNNEI. This chain's CDR3 is CASSPQVRYNEQFF. The DNA for the CDR3 is TGTGCCAGCAGTCCCCAGGTTCGGTACAATGAGCAGTTCTTC.

This chain joins TRBV10-3 and TRBJ1-1; D is uncertain. CDR1 and CDR2 (germline): ENHRY, SYGVKD. This CDR3 comprises 16 residues. Trimming removed 3 bases at V and 1 base at J, with 15 bases between. The CDR3 sequence: CAISDLRSAGNTEAFF. The CDR3 region has the DNA TGTGCCATCAGTGATCTTAGGAGTGCGGGGAACACTGAAGCTTTCTTT.

CDR3 amino acids: CASFGASKNIQYF. The CDR3 nucleotides read TGTGCCAGCTTCGGAGCTTCCAAAAACATTCAGTACTTC. The V and J genes are TRBV27 and TRBJ2-4; no clear D. Germline CDR1 is MNHEY and CDR2 is SMNVEV (reference sequence). The V and J ends lost 8 bases and 2 bases respectively, with 10 bases between them. This CDR3 spans 13 amino acids.

The DNA of the CDR3 is TGTGCCAGCAGCTTGGTCCCCAACCCGGGATTGGGTTACAATGAGCAGTTCTTC. Translating it yields CASSLVPNPGLGYNEQFF. This chain links TRBV5-4 with TRBJ2-1; D is perhaps TRBD2 (5 bases). CDR1 is SGHNT, CDR2 YYREEE, per germline (reference sequence). The V end lost 0 bases, the J end lost 4 bases, and 20 bases lay between the germline ends. CDR3 length: 18 amino acids.

The chain links TRBV2 to TRBJ2-1; D is perhaps TRBD2 (6 bases). The germline V gene has CDR1 SNHLY and CDR2 FYNNEI. V dropped 3 bases and J dropped 15 bases, with 9 bases sitting between them. The CDR3 has 10 amino acids. The CDR3 loop reads CASSDGEAFF. The CDR3 DNA follows: TGTGCCAGCAGTGACGGGGAGGCGTTCTTC.

This chain joins TRBV30 and TRBJ1-2; D unresolved. Trimming stripped 7 bases from V and 5 bases from J, with 17 bases between. CDR3 size: 13 residues. The germline gives CDR1 GTSNPN, CDR2 SVGIG (reference sequence). The CDR3, as DNA: TGTGCCTCCCACGGCGGGCAGCATTATGGCTACACCTTC. This gives the protein CASHGGQHYGYTF.

The table lists this clone with a few counts. The chain's CDR3 is CASSFARGKNQPQHF. In DNA, the CDR3 is TGTGCCAGCAGTTTCGCTAGGGGCAAAAATCAGCCCCAGCATTTT. This chain connects TRBV28 to TRBJ1-5; possibly TRBD1 for D (5 bases). Germline assignment: CDR1 MDHEN and CDR2 SYDVKM. Trimming left V 3 bases short and J 4 bases short, with 13 bases between. This CDR3 has 15 residues.

J is TRBJ2-1 and V is TRBV29-1; 8 bases fit TRBD1. The CDR3 covers 13 residues. After removal of 5 bases from V and 5 bases from J, the junction contained 5 bases not matched to a gene. Germline assignment: CDR1 SQVTM and CDR2 ANQGSEA. The CDR3 sequence is CSVLDRVHNEQFF. CDR3 sequence (DNA): TGCAGCGTTCTGGACAGGGTGCACAATGAGCAGTTCTTC.

The chain has TRBV29-1 and TRBJ2-1; perhaps TRBD2 as D (6 bases). The germline CDR1 and CDR2 sequences are SQVTM and ANQGSEA. Trimming pared 4 bases from V and 6 bases from J, leaving 10 bases between. The CDR3 covers 12 residues. The CDR3 region has the DNA TGCAGCGTTGCGTGGGAGGTCAATGAGCAGTTCTTC. It is translated as CSVAWEVNEQFF.

V gene TRBV19 combines with J gene TRBJ1-2; possible D gene TRBD1, 6 bases. V shed 6 bases and J shed 3 bases, with 14 bases lying between them. Per the germline V gene, CDR1 is LNHDA and CDR2 is SQIVND (reference sequence). CDR3 length: 14 amino acids. The CDR3 sequence: CASSTEGGYYGYTF. CDR3 sequence (DNA): TGTGCCAGTAGCACCGAAGGGGGTTACTATGGCTACACCTTC.

V usage is TRBV5-8 and J usage is TRBJ2-7, with a possible D match to TRBD2 (5 bases). V shed 0 bases and J shed 4 bases, with 17 bases lying between them. CDR3 length: 16 residues. Germline CDR1 SGHTS, CDR2 YDEGEE. This chain's CDR3 is CASSLVATAGLYEQYF. For the CDR3, the DNA is TGTGCCAGCAGCTTGGTTGCGACCGCAGGACTGTACGAGCAGTACTTC.

The rearrangement joins TRBV9 to TRBJ2-3; D not resolved. The V and J ends lost 1 base and 0 bases respectively, with 9 bases between them. Germline-derived CDR1 and CDR2 are SGDLS and YYNGEE. The CDR3 consists of 15 residues. The CDR3 here is CASSVRWSSTDTQYF. The CDR3 nucleotides are TGTGCCAGCAGCGTACGGTGGTCTAGCACAGATACGCAGTATTTT.